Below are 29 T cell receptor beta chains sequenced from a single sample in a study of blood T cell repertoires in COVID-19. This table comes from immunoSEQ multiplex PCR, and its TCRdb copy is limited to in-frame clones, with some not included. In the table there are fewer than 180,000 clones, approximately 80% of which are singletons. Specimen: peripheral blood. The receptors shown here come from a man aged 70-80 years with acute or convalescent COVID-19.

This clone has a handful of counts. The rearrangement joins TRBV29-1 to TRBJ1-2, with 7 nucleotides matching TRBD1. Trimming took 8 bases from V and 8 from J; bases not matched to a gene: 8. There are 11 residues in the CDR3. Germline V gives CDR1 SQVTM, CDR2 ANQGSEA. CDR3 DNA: TGCAGCACCGAGGGGGCGGAAGGCTACACCTTC. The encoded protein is CSTEGAEGYTF.

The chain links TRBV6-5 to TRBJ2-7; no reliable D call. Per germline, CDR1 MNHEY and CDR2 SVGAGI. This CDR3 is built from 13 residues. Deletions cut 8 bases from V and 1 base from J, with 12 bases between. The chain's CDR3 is CASRHTVSYEQYF. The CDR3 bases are TGTGCCAGCCGACACACCGTATCCTACGAGCAGTACTTC.

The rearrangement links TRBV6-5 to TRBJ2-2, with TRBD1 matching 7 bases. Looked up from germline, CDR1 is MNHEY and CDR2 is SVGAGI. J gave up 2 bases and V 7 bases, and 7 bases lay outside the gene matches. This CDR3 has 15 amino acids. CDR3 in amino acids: CASTPGDSNTGELFF. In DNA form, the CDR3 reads TGTGCCAGCACCCCCGGGGACAGTAACACCGGGGAGCTGTTTTTT.

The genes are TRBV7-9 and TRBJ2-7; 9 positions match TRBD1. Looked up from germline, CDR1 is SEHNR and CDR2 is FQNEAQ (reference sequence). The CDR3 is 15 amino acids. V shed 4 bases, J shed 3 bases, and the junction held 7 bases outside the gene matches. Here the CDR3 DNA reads TGTGCCAGCAGCTCCGGGCGGGACAGGGACTACGAGCAGTACTTC. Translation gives CASSSGRDRDYEQYF.

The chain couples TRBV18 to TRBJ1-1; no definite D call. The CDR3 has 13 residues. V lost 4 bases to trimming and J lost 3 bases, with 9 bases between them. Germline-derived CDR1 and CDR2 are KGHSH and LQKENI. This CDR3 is CASSREPDTEAFF. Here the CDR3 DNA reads TGTGCCAGCTCACGGGAGCCGGACACTGAAGCTTTCTTT. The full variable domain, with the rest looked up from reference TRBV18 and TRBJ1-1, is NAGVMQNPRHLVRRRGQEARLRCSPMKGHSHVYWYRQLPEEGLKFMVYLQKENIIDESGMPKERFSAEFPKEGPSILRIQQVVRGDSAAYFCASSREPDTEAFFGQGTRLTVV.

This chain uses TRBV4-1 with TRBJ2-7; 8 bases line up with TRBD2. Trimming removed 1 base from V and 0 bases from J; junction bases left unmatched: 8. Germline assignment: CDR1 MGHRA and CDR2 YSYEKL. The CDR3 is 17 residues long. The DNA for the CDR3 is TGCGCCAGCAGCCAAGGGCTTAGCGGGGAGAGCTCCTACGAGCAGTACTTC. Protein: CASSQGLSGESSYEQYF.

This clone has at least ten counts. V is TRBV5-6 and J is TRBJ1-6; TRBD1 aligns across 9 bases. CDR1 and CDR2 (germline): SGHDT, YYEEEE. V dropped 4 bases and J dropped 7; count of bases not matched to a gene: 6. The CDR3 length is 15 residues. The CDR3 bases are TGTGCCAGCAGCCAGGGACAGGGAGAGAATTCACCCCTCCACTTT. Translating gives CASSQGQGENSPLHF.

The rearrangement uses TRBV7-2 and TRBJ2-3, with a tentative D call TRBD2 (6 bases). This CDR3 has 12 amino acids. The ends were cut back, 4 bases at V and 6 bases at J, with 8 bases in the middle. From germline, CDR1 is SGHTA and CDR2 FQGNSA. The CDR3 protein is CASSSTSDTQYF. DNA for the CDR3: TGTGCCAGCAGCTCGACTAGTGATACGCAGTATTTT.

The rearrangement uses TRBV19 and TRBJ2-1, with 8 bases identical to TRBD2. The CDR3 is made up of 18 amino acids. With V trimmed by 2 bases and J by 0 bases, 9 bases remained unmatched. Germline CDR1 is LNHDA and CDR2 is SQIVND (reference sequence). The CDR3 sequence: CASSITYLLADSYNEQFF. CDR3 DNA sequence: TGTGCCAGTAGTATAACTTATTTACTAGCGGACTCCTACAATGAGCAGTTCTTC.

The CDR3 spells CASGGNEQFF. The CDR3 DNA is TGTGCCAGCGGAGGGAATGAGCAGTTCTTC. This chain links TRBV28 with TRBJ2-1; D is perhaps TRBD2 (6 bases). Trimming shortened V by 8 bases and J by 7 bases, and 6 bases separated the two germline ends. This CDR3 region has 10 residues. Per germline, CDR1 MDHEN and CDR2 SYDVKM.

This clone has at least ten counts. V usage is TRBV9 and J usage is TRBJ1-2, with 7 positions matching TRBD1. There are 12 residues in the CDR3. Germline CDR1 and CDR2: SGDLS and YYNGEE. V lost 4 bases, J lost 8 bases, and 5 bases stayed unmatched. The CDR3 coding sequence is TGTGCCAGCAGCCAACAGGGGAGAGGCTACACCTTC. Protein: CASSQQGRGYTF.

Here the CDR3 reads CASTGQAQTGYF. CDR3 DNA: TGTGCCAGTACGGGACAGGCCCAGACTGGGTACTTC. The chain uses TRBV6-5 and TRBJ2-7, with 8 bases that match TRBD1. CDR3 length: 12 amino acids. Germline trimming cut 9 bases from V and 12 bases from J; bases unmatched to any gene: 13. The germline V gene encodes CDR1 MNHEY and CDR2 SVGAGI.

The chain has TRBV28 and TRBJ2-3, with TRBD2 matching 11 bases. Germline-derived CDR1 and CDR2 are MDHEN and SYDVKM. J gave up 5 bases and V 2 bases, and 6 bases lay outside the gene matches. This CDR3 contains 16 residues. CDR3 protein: CASSLTSGGDIDTQYF. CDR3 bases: TGTGCCAGCAGTTTAACTAGCGGGGGCGATATAGATACGCAGTATTTT.

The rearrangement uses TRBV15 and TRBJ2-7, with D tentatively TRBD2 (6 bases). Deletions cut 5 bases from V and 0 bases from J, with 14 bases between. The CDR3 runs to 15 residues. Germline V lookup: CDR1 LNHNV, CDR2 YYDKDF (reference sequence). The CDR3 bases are TGTGCCACCAGCGGGGGGACGGCTAACTCCTACGAGCAGTACTTC. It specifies CATSGGTANSYEQYF.

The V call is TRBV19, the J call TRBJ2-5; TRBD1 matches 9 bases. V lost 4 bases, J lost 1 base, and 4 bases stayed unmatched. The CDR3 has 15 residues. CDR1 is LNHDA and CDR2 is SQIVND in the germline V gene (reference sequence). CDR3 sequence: CASSTTGGSQETQYF. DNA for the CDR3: TGTGCCAGTAGTACCACAGGGGGCTCCCAAGAGACCCAGTACTTC.

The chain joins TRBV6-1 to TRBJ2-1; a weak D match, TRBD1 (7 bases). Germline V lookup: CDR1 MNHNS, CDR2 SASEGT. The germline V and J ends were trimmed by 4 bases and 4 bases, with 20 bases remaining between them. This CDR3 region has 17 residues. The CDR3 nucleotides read TGTGCCAGCAGTGTCACAGGGGTGCGGCGGGATTACAATGAGCAGTTCTTC. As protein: CASSVTGVRRDYNEQFF.

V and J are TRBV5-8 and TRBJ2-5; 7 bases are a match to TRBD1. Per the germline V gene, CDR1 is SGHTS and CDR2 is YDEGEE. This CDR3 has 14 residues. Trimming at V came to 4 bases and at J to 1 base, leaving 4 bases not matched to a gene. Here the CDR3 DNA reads TGTGCCAGCAGCAGGGGGACAGTCCAAGAGACCCAGTACTTC. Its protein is CASSRGTVQETQYF.

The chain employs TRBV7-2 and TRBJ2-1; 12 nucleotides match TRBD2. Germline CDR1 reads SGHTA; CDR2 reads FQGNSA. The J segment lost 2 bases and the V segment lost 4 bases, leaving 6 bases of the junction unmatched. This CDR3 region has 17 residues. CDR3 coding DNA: TGTGCCAGCAGCTCTTCAAGACTAGCGGGAGCCTACAATGAGCAGTTCTTC. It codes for CASSSSRLAGAYNEQFF.

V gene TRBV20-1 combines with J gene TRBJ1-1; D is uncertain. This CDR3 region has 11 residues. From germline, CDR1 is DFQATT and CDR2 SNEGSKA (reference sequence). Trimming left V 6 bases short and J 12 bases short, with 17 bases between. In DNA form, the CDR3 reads TGCAGTGCCTCACCAGGCCCTGATCCTTTCTTT. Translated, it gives CSASPGPDPFF.

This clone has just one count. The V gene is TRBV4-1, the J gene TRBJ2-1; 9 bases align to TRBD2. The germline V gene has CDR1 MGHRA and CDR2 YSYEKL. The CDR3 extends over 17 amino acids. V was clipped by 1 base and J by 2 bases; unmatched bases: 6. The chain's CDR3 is CASSQGRSGSPYNEQFF. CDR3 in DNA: TGCGCCAGCAGCCAAGGCCGTAGCGGGAGTCCCTACAATGAGCAGTTCTTC.

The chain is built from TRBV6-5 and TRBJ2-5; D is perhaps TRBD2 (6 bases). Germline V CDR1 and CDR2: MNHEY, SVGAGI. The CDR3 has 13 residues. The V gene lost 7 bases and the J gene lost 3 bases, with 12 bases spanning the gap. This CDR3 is CASNSGGEETQYF. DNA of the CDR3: TGTGCCAGCAACTCGGGCGGGGAAGAGACCCAGTACTTC.

The CDR3 DNA reads TGTGCCAGCTCATCCCCGGACAGGGCTGGAAACACCATATATTTT. It is translated as CASSSPDRAGNTIYF. This chain joins TRBV18 and TRBJ1-3; 8 nucleotides agree with TRBD1. The CDR3 runs to 15 residues. The junction had 5 bases not matched to a gene; V was cut back by 5 bases and J by 2 bases. Germline values: CDR1 KGHSH, CDR2 LQKENI. The full variable domain, with the rest looked up from reference TRBV18 and TRBJ1-3, is NAGVMQNPRHLVRRRGQEARLRCSPMKGHSHVYWYRQLPEEGLKFMVYLQKENIIDESGMPKERFSAEFPKEGPSILRIQQVVRGDSAAYFCASSSPDRAGNTIYFGEGSWLTVV.

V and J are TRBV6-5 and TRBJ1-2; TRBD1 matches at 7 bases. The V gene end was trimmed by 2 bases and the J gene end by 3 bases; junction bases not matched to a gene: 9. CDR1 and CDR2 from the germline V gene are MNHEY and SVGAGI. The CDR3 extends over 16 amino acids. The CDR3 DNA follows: TGTGCCAGCAGTTACCTTTACAGGGGAGAGGACTATGGCTACACCTTC. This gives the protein CASSYLYRGEDYGYTF.

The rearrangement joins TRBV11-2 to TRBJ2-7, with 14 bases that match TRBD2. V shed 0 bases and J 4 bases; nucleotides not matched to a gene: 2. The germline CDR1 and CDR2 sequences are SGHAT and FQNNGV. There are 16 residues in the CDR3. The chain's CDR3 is CASSLEGLAGVYEQYF. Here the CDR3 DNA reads TGTGCCAGCAGCTTAGAGGGACTAGCGGGAGTGTACGAGCAGTACTTC.

The CDR3 sequence is CASSKLLNQPQHF. The CDR3 DNA is TGTGCCAGCAGTAAACTACTAAATCAGCCCCAGCATTTT. The chain is built from TRBV12-3 or TRBV12-4 and TRBJ1-5; D is unresolved. The CDR3 spans 13 residues. V lost 5 bases and J 4 bases, leaving 9 bases between the germline ends.

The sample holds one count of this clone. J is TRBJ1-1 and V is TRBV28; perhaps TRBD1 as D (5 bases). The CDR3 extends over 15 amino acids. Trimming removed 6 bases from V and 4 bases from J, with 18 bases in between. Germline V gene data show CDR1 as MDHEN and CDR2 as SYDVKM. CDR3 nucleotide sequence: TGTGCCAGCAGACTGGGGGGGACGGGGTTCACTGAAGCTTTCTTT. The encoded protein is CASRLGGTGFTEAFF.

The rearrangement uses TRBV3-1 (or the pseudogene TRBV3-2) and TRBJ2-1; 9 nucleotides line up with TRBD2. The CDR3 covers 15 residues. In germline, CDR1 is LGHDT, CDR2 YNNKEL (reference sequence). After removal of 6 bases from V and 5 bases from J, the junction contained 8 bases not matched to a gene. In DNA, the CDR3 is TGTGCCAGCAGTGCAGGGGCGGGGGGGCACAATGAGCAGTTCTTC. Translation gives CASSAGAGGHNEQFF.

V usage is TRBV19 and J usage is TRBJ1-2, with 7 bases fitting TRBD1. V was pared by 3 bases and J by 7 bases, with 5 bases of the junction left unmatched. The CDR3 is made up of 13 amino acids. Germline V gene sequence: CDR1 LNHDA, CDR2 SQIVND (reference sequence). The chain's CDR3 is CASSIPGGSGYTF. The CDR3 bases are TGTGCCAGTAGTATCCCAGGGGGAAGTGGCTACACCTTC.

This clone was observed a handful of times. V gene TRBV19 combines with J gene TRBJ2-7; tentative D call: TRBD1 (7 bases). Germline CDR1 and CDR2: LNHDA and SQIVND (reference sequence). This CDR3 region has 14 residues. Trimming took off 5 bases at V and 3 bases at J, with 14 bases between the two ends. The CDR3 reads CASSEQGRSYEQYF. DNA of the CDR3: TGTGCCAGTAGTGAACAGGGGAGGAGCTACGAGCAGTACTTC.